This T cell receptor beta chain stems from a study of cytomegalovirus exposure and HLA in healthy donors. CDR1 is SGDLS and CDR2 is YYNGEE in the germline V gene. CDR3 length: 13 amino acids. The V and J ends lost 8 bases and 7 bases, in that order; junction bases with no gene match: 9. A multiplex PCR was run with 60 Vbeta primers and 13 Jbeta primers. Some clones are missing from TCRdb's copy, which holds only in-frame ones; the method was immunoSEQ multiplex PCR. Seen here are 160,000 or so clones, 76% observed once, and the top ten hold approximately 1.4%. Input material: PBMCs. The receptor's source is a man aged 60-69 years in good health and CMV-seronegative. The V call is TRBV9, the J call TRBJ2-1, with 7 bases fitting TRBD2. The CDR3 loop reads CASSWGSGNEQFF. The CDR3 bases are TGTGCCAGTTCTTGGGGTAGCGGGAATGAGCAGTTCTTC.